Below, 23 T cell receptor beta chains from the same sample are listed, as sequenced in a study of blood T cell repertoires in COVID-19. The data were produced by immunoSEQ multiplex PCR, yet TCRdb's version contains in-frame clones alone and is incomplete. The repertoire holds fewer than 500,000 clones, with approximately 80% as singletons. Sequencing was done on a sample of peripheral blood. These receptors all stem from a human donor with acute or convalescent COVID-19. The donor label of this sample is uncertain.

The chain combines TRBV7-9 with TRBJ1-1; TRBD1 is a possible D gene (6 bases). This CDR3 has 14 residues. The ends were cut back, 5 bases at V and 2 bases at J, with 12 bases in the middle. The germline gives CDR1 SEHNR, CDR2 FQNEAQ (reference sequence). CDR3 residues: CASSPHRENTEAFF. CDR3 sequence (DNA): TGTGCCAGCAGCCCTCACAGGGAAAACACTGAAGCTTTCTTT.

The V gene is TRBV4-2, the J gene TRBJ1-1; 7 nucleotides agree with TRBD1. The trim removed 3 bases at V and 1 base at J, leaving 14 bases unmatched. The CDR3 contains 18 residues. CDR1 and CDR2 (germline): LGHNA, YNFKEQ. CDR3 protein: CASSHGGGGTGGNTEAFF. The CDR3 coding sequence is TGTGCCAGCAGCCACGGAGGGGGCGGGACTGGGGGGAACACTGAAGCTTTCTTT.

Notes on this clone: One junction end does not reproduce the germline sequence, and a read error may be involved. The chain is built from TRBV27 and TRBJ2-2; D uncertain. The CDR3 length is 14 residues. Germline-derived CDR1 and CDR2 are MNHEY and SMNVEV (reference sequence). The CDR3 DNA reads TGTGCCAGCAGGCCCCCGGTGAACTCCGGGGAGCTGTTTTTT. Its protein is CASRPPVNSGELFF.

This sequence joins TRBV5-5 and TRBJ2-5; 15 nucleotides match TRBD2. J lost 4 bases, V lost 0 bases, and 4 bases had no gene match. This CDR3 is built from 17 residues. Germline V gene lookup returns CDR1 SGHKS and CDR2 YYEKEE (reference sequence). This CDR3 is CASSLGTSGRAIETQYF. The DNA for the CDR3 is TGTGCCAGCAGCTTGGGGACTAGCGGGAGGGCCATAGAGACCCAGTACTTC.

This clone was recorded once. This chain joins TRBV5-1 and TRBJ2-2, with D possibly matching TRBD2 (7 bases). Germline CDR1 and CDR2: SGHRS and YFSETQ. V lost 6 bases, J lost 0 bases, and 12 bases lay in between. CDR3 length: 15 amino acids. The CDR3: CASKRDTTNTGELFF. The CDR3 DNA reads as TGCGCCAGCAAGCGGGACACCACGAACACCGGGGAGCTGTTTTTT.

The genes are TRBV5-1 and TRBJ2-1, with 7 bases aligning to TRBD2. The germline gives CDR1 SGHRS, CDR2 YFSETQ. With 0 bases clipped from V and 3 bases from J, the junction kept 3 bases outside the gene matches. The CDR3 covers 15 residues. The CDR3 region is CASSLVPGGYNEQFF. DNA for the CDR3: TGCGCCAGCAGCTTGGTCCCGGGAGGCTACAATGAGCAGTTCTTC.

The chain's CDR3 is CAWSVGLAGGQETQYF. CDR3 in DNA: TGTGCCTGGAGTGTTGGGCTAGCGGGGGGGCAAGAGACCCAGTACTTC. The chain recombines TRBV30 with TRBJ2-5; TRBD2 agrees at 12 bases. This CDR3 is built from 16 residues. Germline V gene data show CDR1 as GTSNPN and CDR2 as SVGIG (reference sequence). J lost 2 bases, V lost 0 bases, and 4 bases had no gene match.

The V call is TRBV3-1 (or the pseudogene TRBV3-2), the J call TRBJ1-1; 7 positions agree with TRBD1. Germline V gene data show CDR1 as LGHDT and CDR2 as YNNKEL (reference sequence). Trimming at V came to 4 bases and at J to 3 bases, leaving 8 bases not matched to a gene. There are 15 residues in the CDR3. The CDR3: CASSRSAGGHTEAFF. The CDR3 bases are TGTGCCAGCAGCCGGAGTGCAGGGGGACACACTGAAGCTTTCTTT.

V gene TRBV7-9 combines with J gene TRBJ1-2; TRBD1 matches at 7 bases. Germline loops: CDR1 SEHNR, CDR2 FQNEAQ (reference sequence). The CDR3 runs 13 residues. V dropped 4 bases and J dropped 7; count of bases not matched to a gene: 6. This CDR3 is CASSWRDSRGYTF. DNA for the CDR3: TGTGCCAGCAGCTGGCGGGACAGTCGTGGCTACACCTTC.

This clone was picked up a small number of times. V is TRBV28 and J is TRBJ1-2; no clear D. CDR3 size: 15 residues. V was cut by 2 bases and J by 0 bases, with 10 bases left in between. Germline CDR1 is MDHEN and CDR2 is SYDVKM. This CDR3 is CASSLIARPNYGYTF. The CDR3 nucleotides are TGTGCCAGCAGTTTAATCGCGAGGCCTAACTATGGCTACACCTTC.

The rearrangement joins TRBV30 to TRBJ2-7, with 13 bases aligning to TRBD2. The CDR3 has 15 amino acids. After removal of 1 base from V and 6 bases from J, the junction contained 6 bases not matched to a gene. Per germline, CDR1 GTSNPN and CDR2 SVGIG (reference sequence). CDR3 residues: CAWSGRLAGGLEQYF. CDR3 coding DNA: TGTGCCTGGAGTGGCAGACTAGCGGGAGGTCTCGAGCAGTACTTC.

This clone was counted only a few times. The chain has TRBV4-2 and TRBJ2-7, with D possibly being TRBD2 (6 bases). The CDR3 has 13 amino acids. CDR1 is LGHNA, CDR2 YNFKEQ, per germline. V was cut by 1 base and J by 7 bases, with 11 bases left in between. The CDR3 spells CASSQAWRAEQYF. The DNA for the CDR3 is TGTGCCAGCAGCCAAGCCTGGAGGGCGGAGCAGTACTTC.

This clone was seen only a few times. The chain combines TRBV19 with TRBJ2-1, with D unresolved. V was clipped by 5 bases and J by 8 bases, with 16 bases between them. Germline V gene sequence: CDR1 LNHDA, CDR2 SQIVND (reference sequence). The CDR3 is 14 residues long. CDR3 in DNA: TGTGCCAGTAGTCCTTCCTCTATCCCCGATGAGCAGTTCTTC. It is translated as CASSPSSIPDEQFF.

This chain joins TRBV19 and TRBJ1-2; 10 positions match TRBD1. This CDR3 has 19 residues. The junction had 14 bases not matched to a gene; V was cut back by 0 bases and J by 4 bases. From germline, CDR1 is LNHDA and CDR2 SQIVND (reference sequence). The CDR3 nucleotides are TGTGCCAGTAGTATAGATGCCGCCGGACAGGGGGTTCCTCCCTATGGCTACACCTTC. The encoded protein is CASSIDAAGQGVPPYGYTF. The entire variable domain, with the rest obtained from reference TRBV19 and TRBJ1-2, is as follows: DGGITQSPKYLFRKEGQNVTLSCEQNLNHDAMYWYRQDPGQGLRLIYYSQIVNDFQKGDIAEGYSVSREKKESFPLTVTSAQKNPTAFYLCASSIDAAGQGVPPYGYTFGSGTRLTVV.

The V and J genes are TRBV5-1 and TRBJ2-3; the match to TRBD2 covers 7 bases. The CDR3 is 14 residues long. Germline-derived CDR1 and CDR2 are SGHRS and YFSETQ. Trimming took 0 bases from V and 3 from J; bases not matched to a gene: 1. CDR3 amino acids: CASSLAGRTDTQYF. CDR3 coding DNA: TGCGCCAGCAGCTTGGCCGGGAGGACAGATACGCAGTATTTT.

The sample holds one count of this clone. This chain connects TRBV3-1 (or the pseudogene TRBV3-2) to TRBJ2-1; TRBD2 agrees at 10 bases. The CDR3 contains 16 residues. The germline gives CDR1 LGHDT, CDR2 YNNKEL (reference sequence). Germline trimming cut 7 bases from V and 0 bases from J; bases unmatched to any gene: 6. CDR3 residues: CASINSGRGSYNEQFF. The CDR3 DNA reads TGTGCCAGCATAAACAGCGGGAGGGGCTCCTACAATGAGCAGTTCTTC.

CDR3 sequence: CASRERRNTEAFF. In DNA form, the CDR3 reads TGTGCCAGCAGGGAGCGAAGGAACACTGAAGCTTTCTTT. The chain links TRBV6-5 to TRBJ1-1; D gene ambiguous. Germline values: CDR1 MNHEY, CDR2 SVGAGI. Trimming left V 6 bases short and J 1 base short, with 9 bases between. The CDR3 consists of 13 residues.

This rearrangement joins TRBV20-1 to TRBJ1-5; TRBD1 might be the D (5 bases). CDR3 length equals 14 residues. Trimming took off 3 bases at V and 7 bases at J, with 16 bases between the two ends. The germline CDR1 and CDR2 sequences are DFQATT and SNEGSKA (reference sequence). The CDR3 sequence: CSASNPGRTQPQHF. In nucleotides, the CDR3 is TGCAGTGCTAGTAATCCGGGGAGGACACAGCCCCAGCATTTT.

The CDR3 region has the DNA TGTGCCAGCAGCGCCCGGACTAGCGGGGGGTCCTACAATGAGCAGTTCTTC. This codes for CASSARTSGGSYNEQFF. The chain couples TRBV9 to TRBJ2-1, with TRBD2 identical over 14 bases. Trimming cost V 3 bases and J 1 base; bases outside gene matches: 3. CDR3 length: 17 residues. Germline assignment: CDR1 SGDLS and CDR2 YYNGEE.

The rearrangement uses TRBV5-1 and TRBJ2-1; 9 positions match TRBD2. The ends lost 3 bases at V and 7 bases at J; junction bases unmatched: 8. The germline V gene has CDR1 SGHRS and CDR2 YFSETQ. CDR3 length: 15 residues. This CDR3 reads CASSSVAGVINEQFF. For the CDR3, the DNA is TGCGCCAGCAGCTCCGTAGCGGGAGTGATAAATGAGCAGTTCTTC.

CDR3 protein: CASSSGGDNEQFF. DNA for the CDR3: TGTGCCAGCAGTTCCGGCGGAGATAATGAGCAGTTCTTC. The V gene is TRBV6-5, the J gene TRBJ2-1; the D is unclear. The CDR3 extends over 13 amino acids. The V gene's germline CDR1 is MNHEY and CDR2 SVGAGI. Trimming left V 4 bases short and J 7 bases short, with 11 bases between.

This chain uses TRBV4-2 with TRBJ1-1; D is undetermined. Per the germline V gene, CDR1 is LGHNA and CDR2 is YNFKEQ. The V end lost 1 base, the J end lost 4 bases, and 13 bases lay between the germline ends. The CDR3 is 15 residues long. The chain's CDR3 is CASSQVARAGTEAFF. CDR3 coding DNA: TGTGCCAGCAGCCAAGTAGCTAGGGCGGGCACTGAAGCTTTCTTT.

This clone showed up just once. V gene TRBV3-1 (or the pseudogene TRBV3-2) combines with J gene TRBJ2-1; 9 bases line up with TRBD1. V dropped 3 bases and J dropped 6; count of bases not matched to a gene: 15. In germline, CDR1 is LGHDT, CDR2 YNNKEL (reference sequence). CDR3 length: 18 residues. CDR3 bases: TGTGCCAGCAGCCAGAAATTCGGGACAGGGAAACGACGCAATGAGCAGTTCTTC. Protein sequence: CASSQKFGTGKRRNEQFF.